The present T cell receptor beta chain was sequenced within a study of identical twins (dated by TCRdb to about 2016). Regarding the research as a whole: To test whether fetal clonotypes persist, the study used deep sequencing on TCR alpha and beta repertoires from monozygotic twins, unrelated adults of various ages, and cord blood. To rule out contamination, replicate twin experiments were performed at different times with different library preparation protocols. Overall study results and their limits: In monozygotic twins, out-of-frame TCR alpha sharing was systematically underestimated by recombination models, although the models agreed with sharing between unrelated individuals. Because the same donors could not be followed over many years, the conclusions relied on cross-sectional statistical analysis. Invariant T cells such as MAIT and iNKT could partly confound zero-insertion analyses, although diverse VJ usage argued against such confounding for most clonotypes. Excess twin sharing in beta out-of-frame sequences was weaker because fewer shared sequences lowered the signal-to-noise ratio. Fewer insertions were carried by abundant cord blood beta clonotypes, a similar but weaker trend appeared in young adult naive repertoires, and no such trend appeared in memory repertoires. Out-of-frame TCR alpha sequences shared between twins showed an excess of low generation-probability sequences compared with coincidental sharing between unrelated individuals.

All donors were healthy Caucasians. Three pairs of female monozygotic twins, all aged roughly 18 to 29 years, made up the twin cohort. Positive isolation kits from Invitrogen were used to isolate CD4+ and CD8+ T cell populations. This clonotype was found a few times. Its antigen remains undetermined. Base qualities are not recorded, but no much larger clone differs from it by a single base. V is reduced by 8 bases and J by 1 base, leaving a spacing of 8 bases between them. Including cysteine and phenylalanine, the CDR3 has 13 amino acids. Just CDR3 DNA is preserved here, 39 bases in frame from base 1. From a lookup of the germline V gene (reference sequence), CDR1 and CDR2 are SEHNR and FQNEAQ. The library was built by means of 5' RACE. The sequencer was an Illumina HiSeq 2000. Template switching added a universal primer binding site, and the final cDNA carried a unique molecular identifier that allowed TCR cDNA molecules to be counted accurately. First-strand cDNA for TCR alpha and beta chains was synthesized from specific primers in the conserved constant-segment region. To control for contamination, each cDNA library was double barcoded with a SMART-Mk sample barcode plus Illumina barcodes. TruSeq adapter sequences, together with Illumina sample barcodes, were added in two successive PCR steps. The Illumina HiSeq platform was used with custom primers to sequence TCR alpha and beta cDNA libraries. Regarding the original processing steps: Raw reads were processed with MiGEC to extract unique molecular identifiers, and MiXCR was used to determine CDR3 positions. Recombination models were inferred per individual with the repgenHMM and IGoR tools using an EM algorithm. The tcR package in R was used for shared clonotype analysis, with sharing normalized by the product of cloneset sizes. To study raw recombination free of thymic and clonal selection effects, out-of-frame nonproductive sequences were analyzed. TCRdb reworked the public reads: Q25 trimming with fastp, MiXCR clone assembly, productive beta chains retained. Identical CDR3 proteins give one entry, which carries the most common genes and DNA. The V and J calls follow TCRdb's processing rather than the paper's. In this sample the table shows some 570,000 distinct CDR3 sequences, about a fifth of which occur a single time. Clones ranked in the top ten supply roughly 0.5% of the sample.

In addition, the sample was reused for a study of yellow fever vaccine responses in identical twins. The other study reports the following: The T cell response to vaccination in identical twins was reported by the authors to appear partly convergent and partly personalized. In the study, vaccine-responding T cell clones were precisely tracked in identical twins.

Recombination joined TRBV7-9 with TRBJ2-2, and the D gene may be TRBD1, 5 bases matching. The sequenced material came from CD4+ T cells sorted from blood. This clonotype originated in a woman aged 18-29 years in good health. The nucleotides are TGTGCCAGCCAACAGGTGAACACCGGGGAGCTGTTTTTT. Its product reads: CASQQVNTGELFF.